Listed below are T cell receptor beta chains from one sample, sequenced in a study of PD-L1 blockade in urothelial cancer. Using immunoSEQ multiplex PCR, the repertoire was profiled, and TCRdb retains in-frame clones only, with some absent. This table has about 51,000 clones, around 85% appearing once. Specimen: PBMCs, collected around atezolizumab (anti-PD-L1) treatment. Receptor source: a man aged 60 to 69 with urothelial cancer. The CDR3 runs from the conserved cysteine through the conserved F or W. A row's size may be missing; if present it is once, few, many or a size class.

v_gene: TRBV5-1
j_gene: TRBJ2-1
abundance: -
CDR3aa: CASSLAGTSGLNEQFF

v_gene: TRBV19
j_gene: TRBJ2-2
abundance: -
CDR3aa: CATRGGQRNTGELFF

v_gene: TRBV30
j_gene: TRBJ1-2
abundance: -
CDR3aa: CAWIEMTGYYGYTF

v_gene: TRBV11-2
j_gene: TRBJ1-2
abundance: -
CDR3aa: CASSAPLRDKANYGYTF

v_gene: TRBV2
j_gene: TRBJ2-1
abundance: -
CDR3aa: CASITGQEHNEQFF

v_gene: TRBV7-9
j_gene: TRBJ2-7
abundance: once
CDR3aa: CASSLALGQSSYEQYF

v_gene: TRBV4-1
j_gene: TRBJ1-2
abundance: -
CDR3aa: CASSQGSSTGPIRYGYTF

v_gene: TRBV28
j_gene: TRBJ2-7
abundance: -
CDR3aa: CASSRGTYEQYF

v_gene: TRBV28
j_gene: TRBJ1-2
abundance: -
CDR3aa: CASSSDRGAYGYTF

v_gene: TRBV19
j_gene: TRBJ2-1
abundance: -
CDR3aa: CASSIQGGVVPFF

v_gene: TRBV9
j_gene: TRBJ2-5
abundance: -
CDR3aa: CASSVDGGGRQETQYF